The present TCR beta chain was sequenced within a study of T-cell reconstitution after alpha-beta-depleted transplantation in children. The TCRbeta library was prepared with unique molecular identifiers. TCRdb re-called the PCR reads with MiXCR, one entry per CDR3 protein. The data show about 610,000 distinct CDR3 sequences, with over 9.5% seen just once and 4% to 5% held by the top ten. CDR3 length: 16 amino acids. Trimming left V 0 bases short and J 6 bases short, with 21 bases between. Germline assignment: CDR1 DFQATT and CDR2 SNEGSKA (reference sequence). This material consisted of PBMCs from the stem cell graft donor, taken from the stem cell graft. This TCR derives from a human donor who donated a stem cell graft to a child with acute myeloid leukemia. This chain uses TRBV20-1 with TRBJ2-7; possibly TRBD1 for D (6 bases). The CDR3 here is CSARDVTRQDWGEQYF. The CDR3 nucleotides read TGCAGTGCTAGAGATGTAACCCGACAGGACTGGGGCGAGCAGTACTTC.